Listed here are 30 T cell receptor beta chains from one sample, sequenced in a study of blood T cell repertoires in COVID-19. Only in-frame clones appear in the TCRdb table, and some are missing; sequencing was by immunoSEQ multiplex PCR. This table has about 68,000 clones, roughly 84% appearing once. Sequenced material: peripheral blood. All receptors come from a man aged 45-60 years with active COVID-19.

This rearrangement joins TRBV10-3 to TRBJ2-7; 12 nucleotides align to TRBD2. Trimming cost V 10 bases and J 4 bases; bases outside gene matches: 8. Germline values: CDR1 ENHRY, CDR2 SYGVKD. The CDR3 sequence is 14 residues long. The CDR3 spells CATRLAGEIYEQYF. Here the CDR3 DNA reads TGTGCCACGAGACTAGCGGGGGAGATTTACGAGCAGTACTTC.

CDR3 coding DNA: TGTGCCATCAGTGAGGGGCAGGGTATTCGGTACGAGCAGTACTTC. It encodes CAISEGQGIRYEQYF. This rearrangement joins TRBV10-3 to TRBJ2-7, with a weak D call TRBD1 (5 bases). Germline CDR1 is ENHRY and CDR2 is SYGVKD. The CDR3 has 15 residues. The ends were cut back, 2 bases at V and 4 bases at J, with 15 bases in the middle.

V usage is TRBV30 and J usage is TRBJ1-6; D is ambiguous. The CDR3 has 14 amino acids. Germline lookup yields CDR1 GTSNPN and CDR2 SVGIG (reference sequence). The V gene lost 0 bases and the J gene lost 9 bases, with 12 bases spanning the gap. The CDR3 DNA follows: TGTGCCTGGAGTGTACCGGGGTGGCGTTCACCCCTCCACTTT. As protein: CAWSVPGWRSPLHF.

The CDR3 region has the DNA TGTGCCAGCAGTGCCAGGGGCAGTGTCTACGAGCAGTACTTC. Protein sequence: CASSARGSVYEQYF. V and J are TRBV11-2 and TRBJ2-7; tentative D call: TRBD1 (6 bases). Between the trimmed V and J ends, which lost 6 bases and 3 bases, there was a span of 15 bases. CDR1 SGHAT and CDR2 FQNNGV come from the germline V gene. This CDR3 has 14 residues.

The rearrangement joins TRBV5-1 to TRBJ2-7, with 9 bases identical to TRBD2. J lost 6 bases, V lost 0 bases, and 10 bases had no gene match. CDR1 is SGHRS, CDR2 YFSETQ, per germline. The CDR3 spans 16 residues. The CDR3 DNA reads as TGCGCCAGCAGCTTGGTTCCAGCGGGAGGATCCGGCGAGCAGTACTTC. Translating gives CASSLVPAGGSGEQYF.

This chain connects TRBV18 to TRBJ1-1; maybe TRBD1 (6 bases). This CDR3 region has 14 residues. The ends were cut back, 4 bases at V and 0 bases at J, with 9 bases in the middle. The germline V gene has CDR1 KGHSH and CDR2 LQKENI. In DNA form, the CDR3 reads TGTGCCAGCTCACTCGACAGGCTGAACACTGAAGCTTTCTTT. This gives the protein CASSLDRLNTEAFF.

The V call is TRBV2, the J call TRBJ2-3; D remains ambiguous. V was trimmed by 7 bases and J by 0 bases, leaving 8 bases between them. Germline-derived CDR1 and CDR2 are SNHLY and FYNNEI. CDR3 length: 13 amino acids. The DNA for the CDR3 is TGTGCCAGCACCCCAGGTAGCACAGATACGCAGTATTTT. This codes for CASTPGSTDTQYF.

The chain joins TRBV10-3 to TRBJ1-4; TRBD1 might be the D (5 bases). The germline CDR1 and CDR2 sequences are ENHRY and SYGVKD. This CDR3 comprises 14 residues. V shed 3 bases and J shed 1 base, with 6 bases lying between them. CDR3 nucleotide sequence: TGTGCCATCAGTGAAAGGGGAACTAATGAAAAACTGTTTTTT. Amino acids: CAISERGTNEKLFF.

The chain is built from TRBV18 and TRBJ1-2; maybe TRBD1 (6 bases). The V end lost 3 bases, the J end lost 2 bases, and 13 bases lay between the germline ends. CDR3 length equals 15 residues. Per germline, CDR1 KGHSH and CDR2 LQKENI. The CDR3 DNA follows: TGTGCCAGCTCACCTTTTCTACAGGGAAACTATGGCTACACCTTC. This translates into CASSPFLQGNYGYTF.

Regarding this clone: Other DNA sequences in the sample encode the same CDR3. The V gene is TRBV7-9, the J gene TRBJ2-7, with D tentatively TRBD1 (6 bases). CDR3 length equals 13 residues. Looked up from germline, CDR1 is SEHNR and CDR2 is FQNEAQ (reference sequence). V dropped 4 bases and J dropped 2 bases, with 9 bases sitting between them. CDR3 in amino acids: CASSSGTPYEQYF. DNA of the CDR3: TGTGCCAGCAGCTCGGGGACACCCTACGAGCAGTACTTC. The complete variable domain, with remaining parts taken from reference TRBV7-9 and TRBJ2-7, reads DTGVSQNPRHKITKRGQNVTFRCDPISEHNRLYWYRQTLGQGPEFLTYFQNEAQLEKSRLLSDRFSAERPKGSFSTLEIQRTEQGDSAMYLCASSSGTPYEQYFGPGTRLTVT.

V and J are TRBV7-2 and TRBJ2-2, with TRBD1 matching 10 bases. Looked up from germline, CDR1 is SGHTA and CDR2 is FQGNSA. The V and J ends lost 2 bases and 6 bases, in that order; junction bases with no gene match: 12. The CDR3 sequence is 18 residues long. The CDR3 loop is CASSLIHARDRGAGELFF. Here the CDR3 DNA reads TGTGCCAGCAGCTTAATTCACGCGAGGGACAGGGGAGCCGGGGAGCTGTTTTTT.

The chain carries TRBV19 and TRBJ2-1, with D uncertain. V gave up 1 base and J gave up 9 bases, with 10 bases separating them. The CDR3 totals 13 residues. Looked up from germline, CDR1 is LNHDA and CDR2 is SQIVND (reference sequence). In DNA form, the CDR3 reads TGTGCCAGTAGTATAGGGTGGCCTCGTGAGCAGTTCTTC. This encodes CASSIGWPREQFF.

The rearrangement joins TRBV7-9 to TRBJ1-6, with 7 bases fitting TRBD1. The V gene's germline CDR1 is SEHNR and CDR2 FQNEAQ (reference sequence). This CDR3 has 14 residues. V shed 3 bases, J shed 6 bases, and the junction held 2 bases outside the gene matches. DNA of the CDR3: TGTGCCAGCAGCTTCCGGGACAGTAATTCACCCCTCCACTTT. Protein: CASSFRDSNSPLHF.

This chain joins TRBV30 and TRBJ1-1; 10 bases align to TRBD1. The CDR3 loop spans 12 amino acids. Germline V gene data show CDR1 as GTSNPN and CDR2 as SVGIG (reference sequence). The ends lost 5 bases at V and 5 bases at J; junction bases unmatched: 2. The CDR3 DNA follows: TGTGCCTGGGGGACAGGGGTTACTGAAGCTTTCTTT. Translating it yields CAWGTGVTEAFF.

CDR3 protein: CASNSPSDRPNTEAFF. CDR3 in DNA: TGTGCCAGCAACTCGCCAAGCGACAGGCCGAACACTGAAGCTTTCTTT. The chain has TRBV27 and TRBJ1-1, with D perhaps TRBD1 (6 bases). CDR3 size: 16 residues. V was trimmed by 7 bases and J by 1 base, leaving 19 bases between them. Germline loops: CDR1 MNHEY, CDR2 SMNVEV (reference sequence).

For the CDR3, the DNA is TGTGCCAGCTCACCTCGACAGGAGGCCTACGAGCAGTACTTC. Amino acid sequence: CASSPRQEAYEQYF. The chain has TRBV18 and TRBJ2-7, with D perhaps matching TRBD1 (6 bases). The CDR3 loop spans 14 amino acids. Germline assignment: CDR1 KGHSH and CDR2 LQKENI. V lost 3 bases and J lost 2, with 11 bases in between.

The chain carries TRBV18 and TRBJ1-2; D may be TRBD1 (5 bases). CDR3 length equals 15 residues. Germline V gene lookup returns CDR1 KGHSH and CDR2 LQKENI. The V and J ends lost 3 bases and 8 bases respectively, with 19 bases between them. CDR3 nucleotides: TGTGCCAGCTCACCCTCTTCGGGAGGGGAAGGCGGCTACACCTTC. Protein product: CASSPSSGGEGGYTF.

In DNA form, the CDR3 reads TGCAGCGGTCGACTAGCGGGGGAATCAGAGACCCAGTACTTC. Amino acid sequence: CSGRLAGESETQYF. The J gene is TRBJ2-5, the V gene TRBV29-1, with 12 bases lining up with TRBD2. Germline V gene data show CDR1 as SQVTM and CDR2 as ANQGSEA. The CDR3 has 14 residues. The V gene end was trimmed by 7 bases and the J gene end by 4 bases; junction bases not matched to a gene: 7.

This chain connects TRBV14 to TRBJ2-7, with D uncertain. This CDR3 region has 12 residues. The germline gives CDR1 SGHDN, CDR2 FVKESK. V was pared by 0 bases and J by 7 bases, with 7 bases between. The CDR3 sequence: CASSQEAGEQYF. As DNA, the CDR3 is TGTGCCAGCAGCCAAGAGGCCGGGGAGCAGTACTTC.

This clone showed up just a few times. The V call is TRBV7-9, the J call TRBJ2-5; possibly TRBD1 for D (5 bases). This CDR3 is built from 15 residues. CDR1 is SEHNR, CDR2 FQNEAQ, per germline (reference sequence). V was pared by 7 bases and J by 2 bases, with 17 bases between. CDR3 amino acids: CASTWGGTGQETQYF. The CDR3 region has the DNA TGTGCCAGCACGTGGGGTGGAACAGGACAAGAGACCCAGTACTTC.

The J gene is TRBJ2-1, the V gene TRBV10-1; TRBD1 aligns across 7 bases. J was trimmed by 7 bases and V by 5 bases; bases with no gene match: 14. The CDR3 consists of 16 residues. Per the germline V gene, CDR1 is WNHNN and CDR2 is SYGVQD (reference sequence). CDR3 coding DNA: TGCGCCAGCAGTAAACTCGGACAGGTAGGGGATAATGAGCAGTTCTTC. Protein sequence: CASSKLGQVGDNEQFF.

J is TRBJ2-3 and V is TRBV7-8; TRBD2 aligns across 10 bases. Germline assignment: CDR1 SGHVS and CDR2 FQNEAQ. The length of the CDR3 is 16 residues. Germline trimming cut 2 bases from V and 8 bases from J; bases unmatched to any gene: 10. The CDR3 DNA reads as TGTGCCAGCAGCTTAAGTGGAGCGGGAGGGCCGGGTACGCAGTATTTT. The encoded protein is CASSLSGAGGPGTQYF.

The chain has TRBV6-1 and TRBJ1-6, with D perhaps TRBD1 (5 bases). Trimming left V 2 bases short and J 6 bases short, with 8 bases between. The CDR3 runs to 14 residues. Per germline, CDR1 MNHNS and CDR2 SASEGT. CDR3 residues: CASSELGLNSPLHF. The CDR3 bases are TGTGCCAGCAGTGAACTGGGACTTAATTCACCCCTCCACTTT.

This clone came up once. The V gene is TRBV7-2, the J gene TRBJ2-1; 8 nucleotides match TRBD1. Germline assignment: CDR1 SGHTA and CDR2 FQGNSA. The CDR3 has 16 residues. After removal of 10 bases from V and 4 bases from J, the junction contained 15 bases not matched to a gene. The CDR3 sequence: CATHRGRGRQYNEQFF. For the CDR3, the DNA is TGTGCCACGCATCGGGGCAGGGGGCGTCAATACAATGAGCAGTTCTTC. The whole variable domain, filled in from reference TRBV7-2 and TRBJ2-1, reads GAGVSQSPSNKVTEKGKDVELRCDPISGHTALYWYRQSLGQGLEFLIYFQGNSAPDKSGLPSDRFSAERTGGSVSTLTIQRTQQEDSAVYLCATHRGRGRQYNEQFFGPGTRLTVL.

The genes are TRBV20-1 and TRBJ2-3, with TRBD2 as a possible D gene (5 bases). V lost 3 bases to trimming and J lost 2 bases, with 12 bases between them. Germline V gives CDR1 DFQATT, CDR2 SNEGSKA (reference sequence). The length of the CDR3 is 14 residues. The CDR3 DNA sequence: TGCAGTGCTAGTTTCGGGGTGAACACAGATACGCAGTATTTT. Amino acids: CSASFGVNTDTQYF.

The count of this clone is one. CDR3 amino acids: CSDGTLSNEQFF. The CDR3 bases are TGCAGCGACGGGACTTTAAGTAATGAGCAGTTCTTC. The chain links TRBV29-1 to TRBJ2-1; a weak D match, TRBD2 (6 bases). Trimming took off 7 bases at V and 7 bases at J, with 14 bases between the two ends. This CDR3 spans 12 amino acids. The germline V gene has CDR1 SQVTM and CDR2 ANQGSEA.

This clone was recorded a few times. V usage is TRBV10-3 and J usage is TRBJ1-1, with TRBD1 identical over 9 bases. J lost 8 bases, V lost 4 bases, and 2 bases had no gene match. The germline V gene has CDR1 ENHRY and CDR2 SYGVKD. This CDR3 contains 12 residues. The DNA of the CDR3 is TGTGCCATCAGTGCCGGGACAGGGGAAGCTTTCTTT. Amino acid sequence: CAISAGTGEAFF.

This chain links TRBV4-2 with TRBJ1-1; D not certain. Trimming stripped 0 bases from V and 4 bases from J, with 9 bases between. The CDR3 covers 14 residues. CDR1 and CDR2 from the germline V gene are LGHNA and YNFKEQ. Here the CDR3 reads CASSQEGRGTEAFF. CDR3 in DNA: TGTGCCAGCAGCCAAGAGGGTCGAGGCACTGAAGCTTTCTTT.

On this clone itself: At one boundary the junction diverges from the germline segment, which might be a read error. In nucleotides, the CDR3 is TGTGCTAGCAGCTTAGTCGGCTTTTGGACTGATAATGAGCAGTTCTTC. Its translation is CASSLVGFWTDNEQFF. The chain uses TRBV7-7 and TRBJ2-1, with D perhaps matching TRBD2 (5 bases). Per the germline V gene, CDR1 is SSHAT and CDR2 is FNYEAQ (reference sequence). This CDR3 is built from 16 residues.

This rearrangement joins TRBV2 to TRBJ1-5; the D gene is possibly TRBD1 (5 bases). Trimming left V 7 bases short and J 9 bases short, with 16 bases between. The CDR3 spans 13 residues. Germline values: CDR1 SNHLY, CDR2 FYNNEI. The CDR3 protein is CASTKTGRGPQHF. The CDR3 DNA reads as TGTGCCAGCACCAAAACGGGGAGGGGGCCCCAGCATTTT.